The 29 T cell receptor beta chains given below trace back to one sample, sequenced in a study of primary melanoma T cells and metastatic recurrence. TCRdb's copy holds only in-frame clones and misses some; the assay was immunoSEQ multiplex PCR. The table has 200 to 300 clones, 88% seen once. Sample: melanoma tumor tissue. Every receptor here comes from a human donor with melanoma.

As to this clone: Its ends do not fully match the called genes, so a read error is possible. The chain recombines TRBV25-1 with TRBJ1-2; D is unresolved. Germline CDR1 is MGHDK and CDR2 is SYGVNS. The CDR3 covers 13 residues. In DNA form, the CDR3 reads TGTGCCAGCAGTGATTTCAGTCGCTATGGCTATACCTTC. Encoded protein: CASSDFSRYGYTF.

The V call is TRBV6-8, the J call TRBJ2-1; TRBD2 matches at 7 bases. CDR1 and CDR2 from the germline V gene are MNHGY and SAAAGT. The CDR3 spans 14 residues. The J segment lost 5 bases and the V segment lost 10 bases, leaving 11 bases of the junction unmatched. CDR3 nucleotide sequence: TGTGCCATCAATGTGACTAGCCAGAACAATGAGCAGTTCTTC. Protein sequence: CAINVTSQNNEQFF.

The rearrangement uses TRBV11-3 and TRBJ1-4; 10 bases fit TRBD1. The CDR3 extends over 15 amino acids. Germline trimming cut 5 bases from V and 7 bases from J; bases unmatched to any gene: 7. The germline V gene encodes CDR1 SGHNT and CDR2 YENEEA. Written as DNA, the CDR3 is TGTGCCAGCAGCCAGGCGACAGGGGGCCTTGAAAAACTGTTTTTT. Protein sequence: CASSQATGGLEKLFF.

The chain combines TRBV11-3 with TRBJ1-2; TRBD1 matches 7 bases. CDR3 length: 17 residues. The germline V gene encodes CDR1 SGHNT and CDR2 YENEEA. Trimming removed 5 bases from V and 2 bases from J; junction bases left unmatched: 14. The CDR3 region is CASSLRGGGVQNYGYTF. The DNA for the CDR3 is TGTGCCAGCAGCCTCCGGGGAGGGGGCGTTCAAAACTATGGCTACACCTTC.

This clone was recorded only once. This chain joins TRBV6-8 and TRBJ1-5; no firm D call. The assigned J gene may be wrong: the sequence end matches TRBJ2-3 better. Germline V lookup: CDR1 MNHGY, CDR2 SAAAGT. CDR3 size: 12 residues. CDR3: CASSYSNQPQYF. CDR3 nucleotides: TGTGCCAGCAGTTATTCCAATCAGCCCCAGTATTTT.

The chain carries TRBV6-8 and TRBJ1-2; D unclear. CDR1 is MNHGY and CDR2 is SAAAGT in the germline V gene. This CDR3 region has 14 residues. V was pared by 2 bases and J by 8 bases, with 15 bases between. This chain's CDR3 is CASSYGREPGGYTF. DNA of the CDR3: TGTGCCAGCAGTTACGGGCGGGAGCCGGGAGGCTACACCTTC.

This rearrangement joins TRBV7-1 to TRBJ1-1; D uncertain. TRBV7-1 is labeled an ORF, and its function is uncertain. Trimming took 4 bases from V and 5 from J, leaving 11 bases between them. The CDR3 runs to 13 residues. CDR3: CASSLAAGTEAFF. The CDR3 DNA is TGTGCCAGCAGCTTAGCTGCGGGAACTGAAGCTTTCTTT.

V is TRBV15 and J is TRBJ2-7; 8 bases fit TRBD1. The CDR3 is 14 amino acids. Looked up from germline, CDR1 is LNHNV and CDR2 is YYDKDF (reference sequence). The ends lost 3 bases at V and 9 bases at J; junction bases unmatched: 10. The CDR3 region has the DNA TGTGCCACCAGCAGGGGCCAGGGGGCAGAAGGGCAGTACTTC. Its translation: CATSRGQGAEGQYF.

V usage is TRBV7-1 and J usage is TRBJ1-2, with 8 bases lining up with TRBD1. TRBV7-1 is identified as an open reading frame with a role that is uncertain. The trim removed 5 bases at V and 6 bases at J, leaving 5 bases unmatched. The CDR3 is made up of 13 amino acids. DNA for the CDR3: TGTGCCAGCAGCACCGGGACAGGTGATGGCTACACCTTC. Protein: CASSTGTGDGYTF.

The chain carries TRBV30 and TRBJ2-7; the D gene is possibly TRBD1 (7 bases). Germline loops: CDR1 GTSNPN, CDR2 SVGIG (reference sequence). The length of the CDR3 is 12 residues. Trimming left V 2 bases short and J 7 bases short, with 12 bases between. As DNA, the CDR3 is TGTGCCTGGAGTCGCGCAGGGGGGGAGCAGTACTTC. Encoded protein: CAWSRAGGEQYF.

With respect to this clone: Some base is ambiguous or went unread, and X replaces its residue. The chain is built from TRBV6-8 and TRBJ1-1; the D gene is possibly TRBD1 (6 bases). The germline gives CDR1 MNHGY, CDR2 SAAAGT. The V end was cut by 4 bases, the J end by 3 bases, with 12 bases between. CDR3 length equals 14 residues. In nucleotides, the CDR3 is TGTGCCAGCAGTTGGGGGACARGGTACACTGAAGCTTTCTTT. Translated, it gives CASSWGTXYTEAFF.

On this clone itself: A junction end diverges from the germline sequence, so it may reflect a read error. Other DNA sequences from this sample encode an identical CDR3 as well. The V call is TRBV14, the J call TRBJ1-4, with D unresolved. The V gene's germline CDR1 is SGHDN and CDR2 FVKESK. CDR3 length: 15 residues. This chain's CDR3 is CASSETQGAGEKLFF. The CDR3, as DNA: TGTGCCAGCAGCGAAACGCAAGGAGCCGGTGAAAAACTATTTTTT.

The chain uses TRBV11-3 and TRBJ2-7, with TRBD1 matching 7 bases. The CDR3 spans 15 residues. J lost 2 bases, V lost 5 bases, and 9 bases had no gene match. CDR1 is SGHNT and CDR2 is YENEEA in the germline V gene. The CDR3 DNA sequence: TGTGCCAGCAGCCATAGACAGGGCGTGACCTACGAGCAGTACTTC. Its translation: CASSHRQGVTYEQYF.

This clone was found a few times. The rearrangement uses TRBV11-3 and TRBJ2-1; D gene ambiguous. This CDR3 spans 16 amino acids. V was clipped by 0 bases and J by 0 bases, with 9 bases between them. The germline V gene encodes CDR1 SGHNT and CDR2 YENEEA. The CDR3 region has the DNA TGTGCCAGCAGCTTAGATCCTGAGAGCTCCTACAATGAGCAGTTCTTC. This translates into CASSLDPESSYNEQFF.

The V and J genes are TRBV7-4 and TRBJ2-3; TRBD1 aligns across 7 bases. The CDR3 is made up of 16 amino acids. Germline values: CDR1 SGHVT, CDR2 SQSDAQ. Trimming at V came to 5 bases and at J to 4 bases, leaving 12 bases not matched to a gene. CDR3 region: CASSQDRRGGADTQYF. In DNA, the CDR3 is TGTGCCAGCAGCCAAGATAGGAGAGGGGGCGCAGATACGCAGTATTTT.

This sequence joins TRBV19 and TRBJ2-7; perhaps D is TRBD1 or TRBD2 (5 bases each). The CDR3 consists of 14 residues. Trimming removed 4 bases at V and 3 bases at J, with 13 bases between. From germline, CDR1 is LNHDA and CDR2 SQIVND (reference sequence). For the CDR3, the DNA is TGTGCCAGTAGTAACCGGGACGGAAACTACGAGCAGTACTTC. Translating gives CASSNRDGNYEQYF.

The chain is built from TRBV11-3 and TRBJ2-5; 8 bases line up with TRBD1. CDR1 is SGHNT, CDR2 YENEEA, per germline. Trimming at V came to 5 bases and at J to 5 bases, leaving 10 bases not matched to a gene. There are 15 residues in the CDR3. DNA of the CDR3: TGTGCCAGCAGCCTGGGGCAGGGGGCTGAGGAGACCCAGTACTTC. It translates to CASSLGQGAEETQYF.

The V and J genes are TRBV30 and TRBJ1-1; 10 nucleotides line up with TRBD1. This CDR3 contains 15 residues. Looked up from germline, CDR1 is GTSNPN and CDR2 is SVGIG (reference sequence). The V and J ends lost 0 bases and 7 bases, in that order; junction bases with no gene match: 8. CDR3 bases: TGTGCCTGGAGTGTACAGGGACAGGGGAGGAATGAAGCTTTCTTT. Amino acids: CAWSVQGQGRNEAFF.

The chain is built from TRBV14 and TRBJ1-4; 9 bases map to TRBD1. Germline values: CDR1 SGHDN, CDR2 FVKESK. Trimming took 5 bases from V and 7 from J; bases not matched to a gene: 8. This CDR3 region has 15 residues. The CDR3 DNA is TGTGCCAGCAGCTACACAGGGGGCGCGGGTGAAAAACTGTTTTTT. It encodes CASSYTGGAGEKLFF. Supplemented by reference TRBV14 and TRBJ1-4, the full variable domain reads EAGVTQFPSHSVIEKGQTVTLRCDPISGHDNLYWYRRVMGKEIKFLLHFVKESKQDESGMPNNRFLAERTGGTYSTLKVQPAELEDSGVYFCASSYTGGAGEKLFFGSGTQLSVL.

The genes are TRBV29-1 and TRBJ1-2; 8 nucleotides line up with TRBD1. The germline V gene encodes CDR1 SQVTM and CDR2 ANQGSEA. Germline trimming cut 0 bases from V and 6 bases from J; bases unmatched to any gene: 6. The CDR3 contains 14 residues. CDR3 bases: TGCAGCGTTGAAGATACAGGGGGTTGGAATGGCTACACCTTC. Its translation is CSVEDTGGWNGYTF.

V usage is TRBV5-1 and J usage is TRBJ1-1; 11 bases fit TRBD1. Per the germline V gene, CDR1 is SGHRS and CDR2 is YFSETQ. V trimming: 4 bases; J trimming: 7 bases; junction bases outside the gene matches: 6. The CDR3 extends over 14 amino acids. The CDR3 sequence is CASSQGTGGDEAFF. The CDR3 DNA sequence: TGCGCCAGCAGCCAGGGGACAGGGGGTGATGAAGCTTTCTTT.

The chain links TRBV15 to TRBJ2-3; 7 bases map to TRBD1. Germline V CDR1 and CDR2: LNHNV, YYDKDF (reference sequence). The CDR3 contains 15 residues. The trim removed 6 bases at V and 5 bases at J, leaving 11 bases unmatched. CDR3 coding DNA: TGTGCCACCAGTATAAACAGGGGTGGGGAAGATACGCAGTATTTT. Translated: CATSINRGGEDTQYF.

The CDR3 is CASSDRSSYEQYF. DNA of the CDR3: TGCGCCAGCAGTGACAGGAGCTCCTACGAGCAGTACTTC. V is TRBV10-2 and J is TRBJ2-7; unclear D gene. The CDR3 consists of 13 residues. CDR1 is WSHSY, CDR2 SAAADI, per germline. The V and J ends lost 3 bases and 0 bases respectively, with 6 bases between them.

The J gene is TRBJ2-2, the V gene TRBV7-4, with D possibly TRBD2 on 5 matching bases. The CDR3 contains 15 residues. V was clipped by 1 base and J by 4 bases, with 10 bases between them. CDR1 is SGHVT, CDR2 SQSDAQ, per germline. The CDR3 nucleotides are TGTGCCAGCAGCTTAGAGCGGTCGGGCACCGGGGAGCTGTTTTTT. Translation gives CASSLERSGTGELFF.

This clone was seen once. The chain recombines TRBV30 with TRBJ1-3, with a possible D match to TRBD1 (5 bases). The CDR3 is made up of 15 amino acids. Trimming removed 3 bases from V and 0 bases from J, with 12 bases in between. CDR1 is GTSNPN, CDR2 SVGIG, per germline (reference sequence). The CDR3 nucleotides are TGTGCCTGGAGCCGCGACAGCGGCTCTGGAAACACCATATATTTT. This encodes CAWSRDSGSGNTIYF.

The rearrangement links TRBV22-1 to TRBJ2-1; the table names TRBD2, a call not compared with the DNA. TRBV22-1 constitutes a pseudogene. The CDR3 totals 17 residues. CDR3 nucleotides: TGTGCCAGCAGTGCAAGACTAGCGGGGGCAGATTTCAATGAGCAGTTCTTC. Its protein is CASSARLAGADFNEQFF.

CDR3: CASGLGQGSWDTEAFF. For the CDR3, the DNA is TGTGCTAGTGGTCTGGGACAGGGGAGTTGGGACACTGAAGCTTTCTTT. The chain carries TRBV12-5 and TRBJ1-1; TRBD1 matches 10 bases. V shed 5 bases and J 3 bases; nucleotides not matched to a gene: 9. This CDR3 comprises 16 residues. The germline V gene encodes CDR1 LGHNT and CDR2 FRNRAP.

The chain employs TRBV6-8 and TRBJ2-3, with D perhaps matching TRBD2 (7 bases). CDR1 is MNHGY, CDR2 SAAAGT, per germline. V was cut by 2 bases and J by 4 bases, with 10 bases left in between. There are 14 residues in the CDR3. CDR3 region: CASSYRGASDTQYF. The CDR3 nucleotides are TGTGCCAGCAGTTACCGGGGGGCGTCAGATACGCAGTATTTT.

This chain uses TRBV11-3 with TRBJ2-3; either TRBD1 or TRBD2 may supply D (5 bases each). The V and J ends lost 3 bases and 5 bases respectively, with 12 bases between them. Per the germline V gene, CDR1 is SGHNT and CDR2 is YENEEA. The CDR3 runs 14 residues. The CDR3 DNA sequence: TGTGCCAGCAGCTTTATCGGGGCTGGAGATACGCAGTATTTT. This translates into CASSFIGAGDTQYF.